The 2 T cell receptor beta chains below come from one sample, sequenced in a study of graft-versus-host responses after intestinal transplantation. TCRdb's table, derived via immunoSEQ multiplex PCR, lists solely in-frame clones and lacks some. The sample lists tens of thousands of clones, roughly 91% occurring once. These TCRs' antigens remain unknown. The sample consisted of unstimulated CD8+ T cells sorted from spleen or lymph node cells, taken before intestinal transplant. The receptors derive from a human donor who received an intestinal transplant.

The chain joins TRBV5-1 to TRBJ1-2, with no clear D. This CDR3 is 15 amino acids long. Germline V gives CDR1 SGHRS, CDR2 YFSETQ. Trimming stripped 0 bases from V and 0 bases from J, with 9 bases between. The CDR3 sequence is CASSLVPGPNYGYTF. Here the CDR3 DNA reads TGCGCCAGCAGCTTGGTTCCAGGTCCTAACTATGGCTACACCTTC.

The chain combines TRBV7-6 with TRBJ2-2; 8 bases align to TRBD1. V shed 4 bases, J shed 5 bases, and the junction held 9 bases outside the gene matches. Germline lookup yields CDR1 SGHVS and CDR2 FNYEAQ. The CDR3 covers 16 residues. CDR3 bases: TGTGCCAGCAGCTCCTTCAGGGGGCGTGGGACCGGGGAGCTGTTTTTT. Its protein is CASSSFRGRGTGELFF.